The next 2 T cell receptor beta chains were all read from a single sample in a study of PD-L1 blockade in urothelial cancer. TCRdb's table, derived via immunoSEQ multiplex PCR, lists solely in-frame clones and lacks some. Of around 33,000 clones listed, roughly four fifths are singletons. Time point meaning: pretreatment peripheral blood. The specimen was PBMCs, collected around atezolizumab (anti-PD-L1) treatment. The receptors stem from a man in his sixties with urothelial cancer.

This clone has more than one count but fewer than ten. V gene TRBV5-1 combines with J gene TRBJ1-1, with no clear D. Germline CDR1 SGHRS, CDR2 YFSETQ. The CDR3 covers 13 residues. V lost 0 bases and J lost 2, with 5 bases in between. CDR3 sequence reads: CASSLGTNTEAFF. CDR3 nucleotides: TGCGCCAGCAGCTTGGGAACAAACACTGAAGCTTTCTTT.

This clone came up once. The chain couples TRBV7-2 to TRBJ1-2; tentative D call: TRBD1 (6 bases). V dropped 5 bases and J dropped 8 bases, with 15 bases sitting between them. Per the germline V gene, CDR1 is SGHTA and CDR2 is FQGNSA. The CDR3 consists of 13 residues. This chain's CDR3 is CASSRGGRNGYTF. The CDR3 DNA reads TGTGCCAGCAGCCGGGGGGGGCGGAACGGCTACACCTTC. Complete variable domain (other parts from reference TRBV7-2 and TRBJ1-2): GAGVSQSPSNKVTEKGKDVELRCDPISGHTALYWYRQSLGQGLEFLIYFQGNSAPDKSGLPSDRFSAERTGGSVSTLTIQRTQQEDSAVYLCASSRGGRNGYTFGSGTRLTVV.